This entry lists 27 T cell receptor beta chains sequenced from one sample in a study of high-grade serous ovarian cancer treatment subgroups. Tumor samples were taken before definitive surgery or chemotherapy. The data were produced by immunoSEQ multiplex PCR, yet TCRdb's version contains in-frame clones alone and is incomplete. The sample shows 30,000 to 40,000 clones, 79% of them seen only once. Sequenced sample: tumor tissue. These receptors were collected from a human donor with high-grade serous ovarian cancer.

The chain joins TRBV10-3 to TRBJ2-1; 10 bases line up with TRBD2. Unmatched junction bases numbered 2, after V lost 7 bases and J lost 5 bases. The CDR3 length is 13 residues. Germline-derived CDR1 and CDR2 are ENHRY and SYGVKD. CDR3: CAINSGGNNEQFF. The CDR3 nucleotides read TGTGCCATCAATAGCGGGGGGAACAATGAGCAGTTCTTC.

The gene calls are TRBV5-1 and TRBJ2-7, with 8 bases matching TRBD1. This CDR3 has 14 residues. CDR1 and CDR2 (germline): SGHRS, YFSETQ. Trimming cost V 3 bases and J 5 bases; bases outside gene matches: 7. CDR3 nucleotides: TGCGCCAGCAGCTGGAGACAGGGGTCGGACGAGCAGTACTTC. Translation gives CASSWRQGSDEQYF.

The chain joins TRBV6-5 to TRBJ1-2, with 9 nucleotides matching TRBD1. The CDR3 covers 15 residues. Germline CDR1 and CDR2: MNHEY and SVGAGI. V lost 3 bases and J lost 4; bases outside the gene matches: 6. The CDR3 is CASSYPGQGGYGYTF. Written as DNA, the CDR3 is TGTGCCAGCAGTTATCCGGGACAGGGAGGCTATGGCTACACCTTC.

The chain uses TRBV11-3 and TRBJ1-5; a possible D gene is TRBD1 (5 bases). The CDR3 runs to 13 residues. Germline V gene data show CDR1 as SGHNT and CDR2 as YENEEA. Trimming removed 6 bases at V and 7 bases at J, with 13 bases between. The CDR3 region is CASRKQERQPQHF. The CDR3 nucleotides are TGTGCCAGCAGAAAACAGGAGAGACAGCCCCAGCATTTT. Using reference TRBV11-3 and TRBJ1-5 for the parts outside the CDR3, the full variable domain is EAGVVQSPRYKIIEKKQPVAFWCNPISGHNTLYWYLQNLGQGPELLIRYENEEAVDDSQLPKDRFSAERLKGVDSTLKIQPAELGDSAVYLCASRKQERQPQHFGDGTRLSIL.

J is TRBJ2-7 and V is TRBV28; TRBD2 aligns across 12 bases. The V and J ends lost 2 bases and 4 bases, in that order; junction bases with no gene match: 6. The CDR3 length is 16 residues. Germline values: CDR1 MDHEN, CDR2 SYDVKM. This CDR3 reads CASSLPTSGRRYEQYF. In DNA, the CDR3 is TGTGCCAGCAGTTTACCTACTAGCGGGAGGAGGTACGAGCAGTACTTC.

Here the CDR3 DNA reads TGTGCCAGCAGCTCGCGTGGACTAGCGGGAGGGAATACGCAGTATTTT. Its protein is CASSSRGLAGGNTQYF. V and J are TRBV11-2 and TRBJ2-3; 15 nucleotides line up with TRBD2. From germline, CDR1 is SGHAT and CDR2 FQNNGV. With V trimmed by 4 bases and J by 7 bases, 6 bases remained unmatched. This CDR3 has 16 amino acids.

The chain joins TRBV9 to TRBJ1-5; D not resolved. V dropped 3 bases and J dropped 3 bases, with 10 bases sitting between them. Germline V lookup: CDR1 SGDLS, CDR2 YYNGEE. This CDR3 comprises 14 residues. This CDR3 is CASSGGNDNQPQHF. CDR3 nucleotides: TGTGCCAGCAGCGGCGGGAATGACAATCAGCCCCAGCATTTT.

This chain links TRBV19 with TRBJ1-5, with D unresolved. The CDR3 has 15 amino acids. The V end lost 2 bases, the J end lost 2 bases, and 10 bases lay between the germline ends. Germline-derived CDR1 and CDR2 are LNHDA and SQIVND (reference sequence). The CDR3 sequence: CASSISGAGNQPQHF. In DNA, the CDR3 is TGTGCCAGTAGTATAAGTGGCGCCGGCAATCAGCCCCAGCATTTT. The full variable domain, with the rest looked up from reference TRBV19 and TRBJ1-5, is DGGITQSPKYLFRKEGQNVTLSCEQNLNHDAMYWYRQDPGQGLRLIYYSQIVNDFQKGDIAEGYSVSREKKESFPLTVTSAQKNPTAFYLCASSISGAGNQPQHFGDGTRLSIL.

This sequence joins TRBV11-1 and TRBJ2-7; D is unresolved. Germline assignment: CDR1 SGHAT and CDR2 FQDESV (reference sequence). The CDR3 is 14 amino acids. The ends were cut back, 2 bases at V and 1 base at J, with 9 bases in the middle. The CDR3 loop reads CASSLQDASYEQYF. DNA of the CDR3: TGTGCCAGCAGCTTACAGGACGCATCCTACGAGCAGTACTTC.

The chain uses TRBV5-4 and TRBJ2-5; D gene ambiguous. The CDR3 has 13 residues. With 0 bases removed from V and 7 bases from J, the gap between germline ends came to 10 bases. From germline, CDR1 is SGHNT and CDR2 YYREEE (reference sequence). DNA for the CDR3: TGTGCCAGCAGCTTGGCTGATTGGGGGACCCAGTACTTC. Its translation: CASSLADWGTQYF.

By proportion, this clone is medium-sized. The chain couples TRBV9 to TRBJ2-7; D remains unclear. Trimming removed 3 bases from V and 1 base from J, with 8 bases in between. The CDR3 is 13 amino acids. The germline gives CDR1 SGDLS, CDR2 YYNGEE. The CDR3 DNA follows: TGTGCCAGCAGCGACGATCTTTCCTACGAGCAGTACTTC. Translated, it gives CASSDDLSYEQYF.

This clone was picked up a small number of times. The chain recombines TRBV4-1 with TRBJ2-7, with 12 bases fitting TRBD2. Looked up from germline, CDR1 is MGHRA and CDR2 is YSYEKL. The CDR3 totals 14 residues. With V trimmed by 4 bases and J by 5 bases, 3 bases remained unmatched. The CDR3 sequence: CASSRRLAGDEQYF. The CDR3 DNA reads TGCGCCAGCAGCCGTAGACTAGCGGGAGACGAGCAGTACTTC.

The DNA of the CDR3 is TGTGCCAGCAGCTTAGACCTTAGCGGGAGGAACGATGAGCAGTTCTTC. Its translation is CASSLDLSGRNDEQFF. The chain links TRBV13 to TRBJ2-1; 10 bases agree with TRBD2. Germline CDR1 reads PRHDT; CDR2 reads FYEKMQ (reference sequence). V was clipped by 1 base and J by 8 bases; unmatched bases: 8. The CDR3 loop spans 16 amino acids.

This rearrangement joins TRBV2 to TRBJ2-7, with TRBD1 as a possible D gene (6 bases). Germline V gene data show CDR1 as SNHLY and CDR2 as FYNNEI. The length of the CDR3 is 10 residues. Between the trimmed V and J ends, which lost 8 bases and 7 bases, there was a span of 9 bases. In nucleotides, the CDR3 is TGTGCCAGCTACAGGGCTGAGCAGTACTTC. Translation: CASYRAEQYF.

The CDR3 region is CSVEGGEGRGRGPQETQYF. As DNA, the CDR3 is TGCAGCGTTGAAGGGGGAGAGGGCAGGGGGAGGGGGCCCCAAGAGACCCAGTACTTC. The chain combines TRBV29-1 with TRBJ2-5; D may correspond to TRBD1 or TRBD2 (7 bases each). The CDR3 is made up of 19 amino acids. Germline V gene sequence: CDR1 SQVTM, CDR2 ANQGSEA. Trimming shortened V by 1 base and J by 1 base, and 25 bases separated the two germline ends. Supplemented by reference TRBV29-1 and TRBJ2-5, the full variable domain reads SAVISQKPSRDICQRGTSLTIQCQVDSQVTMMFWYRQQPGQSLTLIATANQGSEATYESGFVIDKFPISRPNLTFSTLTVSNMSPEDSSIYLCSVEGGEGRGRGPQETQYFGPGTRLLVL.

The chain couples TRBV19 to TRBJ2-2; D remains unclear. In germline, CDR1 is LNHDA, CDR2 SQIVND (reference sequence). The CDR3 length is 11 residues. Trimming took off 3 bases at V and 9 bases at J, with 5 bases between the two ends. The CDR3 sequence is CASSMGWELFF. The CDR3 DNA follows: TGTGCCAGTAGTATGGGTTGGGAGCTGTTTTTT.

This clone was counted once. The chain carries TRBV7-7 and TRBJ2-7; tentative D call: TRBD1 (7 bases). The CDR3 runs 13 residues. Trimming cost V 5 bases and J 1 base, with 9 bases left between them. Germline lookup yields CDR1 SSHAT and CDR2 FNYEAQ (reference sequence). CDR3 sequence: CASSPGGSYEQYF. The CDR3 nucleotides are TGTGCCAGCAGCCCAGGGGGGTCCTACGAGCAGTACTTC.

This clone was counted between two and nine times. The chain recombines TRBV19 with TRBJ2-2; D is possibly TRBD1 or TRBD2 (6 bases each). The germline V gene has CDR1 LNHDA and CDR2 SQIVND (reference sequence). CDR3 length: 17 residues. V lost 7 bases to trimming and J lost 0 bases, with 18 bases between them. The CDR3 here is CASNRNRGTSNTGELFF. The CDR3 DNA reads as TGTGCCAGTAACCGCAATCGGGGGACATCGAACACCGGGGAGCTGTTTTTT. Full variable domain (rest looked up from reference TRBV19 and TRBJ2-2): DGGITQSPKYLFRKEGQNVTLSCEQNLNHDAMYWYRQDPGQGLRLIYYSQIVNDFQKGDIAEGYSVSREKKESFPLTVTSAQKNPTAFYLCASNRNRGTSNTGELFFGEGSRLTVL.

The CDR3 region is CASSWAGLANISNTGELFF. The CDR3 DNA follows: TGTGCCAGCAGCTGGGCGGGACTAGCAAATATTTCGAACACCGGGGAGCTGTTTTTT. The chain joins TRBV5-8 to TRBJ2-2; 9 bases line up with TRBD2. The ends lost 3 bases at V and 0 bases at J; junction bases unmatched: 12. This CDR3 spans 19 amino acids. Per germline, CDR1 SGHTS and CDR2 YDEGEE.

This clone was observed a few times. The J gene is TRBJ1-1, the V gene TRBV6-1; D not resolved. Trimming stripped 3 bases from V and 11 bases from J, with 16 bases between. The V gene's germline CDR1 is MNHNS and CDR2 SASEGT. The CDR3 has 13 residues. Here the CDR3 DNA reads TGTGCCAGCAGTGAGATGGGTGGTCTAAAGGCTTTCTTT. It is translated as CASSEMGGLKAFF.

This sequence joins TRBV21-1 and TRBJ2-5; TRBD1, the table's D call, lacks a check against the DNA. TRBV21-1 is designated a pseudogene. The CDR3 covers 14 residues. The CDR3 sequence is CASSKISGQETQYF. The CDR3 nucleotides read TGTGCCAGCAGCAAGATTTCAGGGCAAGAGACCCAGTACTTC.

This chain connects TRBV5-1 to TRBJ2-3, with 9 bases matching TRBD1. The CDR3 sequence is 15 residues long. CDR1 is SGHRS and CDR2 is YFSETQ in the germline V gene. Losses at the gene ends were 3 bases for V and 0 bases for J; bases not matched to a gene: 2. CDR3 loop: CASSSGTGSTDTQYF. CDR3 DNA sequence: TGCGCCAGCAGCTCCGGGACAGGGAGCACAGATACGCAGTATTTT.

The gene calls are TRBV6-6 and TRBJ2-7; TRBD2 agrees at 8 bases. This CDR3 comprises 14 residues. Trimming cost V 6 bases and J 2 bases; bases outside gene matches: 6. CDR1 is MNHNY, CDR2 SVGAGI, per germline (reference sequence). The CDR3 is CASRGAGEAYEQYF. CDR3 DNA: TGTGCCAGCAGGGGAGCGGGAGAGGCCTACGAGCAGTACTTC.

CDR3 DNA: TGTGCCAGCAGCTCCAATGACAGGGGCGAACGTGAGACCCAGTACTTC. It codes for CASSSNDRGERETQYF. The V gene is TRBV11-1, the J gene TRBJ2-5, with 8 bases matching TRBD1. Germline V CDR1 and CDR2: SGHAT, FQDESV (reference sequence). With V trimmed by 4 bases and J by 5 bases, 12 bases remained unmatched. The CDR3 covers 16 residues.

CDR3 sequence (DNA): TGTGCCAGTAAGGTCCAGGAGTTGGCAGATACGCAGTATTTT. Residues: CASKVQELADTQYF. This rearrangement joins TRBV19 to TRBJ2-3; D not certain. The CDR3 covers 14 residues. The germline V and J ends were trimmed by 7 bases and 4 bases, with 15 bases remaining between them. CDR1 and CDR2 from the germline V gene are LNHDA and SQIVND (reference sequence).

This clone was observed once. This chain connects TRBV5-4 to TRBJ2-2, with 7 bases matching TRBD1. J was trimmed by 3 bases and V by 4 bases; bases with no gene match: 9. The germline CDR1 and CDR2 sequences are SGHNT and YYREEE (reference sequence). The CDR3 sequence is 16 residues long. CDR3 coding DNA: TGTGCCAGCAGCCCATCGACAGGGTGGGACACCGGGGAGCTGTTTTTT. Encoded protein: CASSPSTGWDTGELFF.

This chain connects TRBV11-2 to TRBJ2-2; no definite D call. Trimming cost V 0 bases and J 6 bases, with 11 bases left between them. Germline V lookup: CDR1 SGHAT, CDR2 FQNNGV. The CDR3 spans 15 residues. The CDR3 coding sequence is TGTGCCAGCAGCTTAGATCCCCTTGACCCCGGGGAGCTGTTTTTT. This sequence encodes CASSLDPLDPGELFF.